This TCR beta chain was sequenced for a study of CD8+ T cells in alopecia areata. Background on the study: Oral tofacitinib (5 to 10 mg twice daily) was administered to treated patients.

Study-wide points: When scalp samples are sequenced, resident alphabeta T cells of normal skin are also captured. Patients displayed less clarity in TCR sharing than mice, a finding possibly related to HLA.

Punch biopsies of lesional scalp, plus peripheral blood, were taken from alopecia areata patients. RNA was isolated and reverse transcribed to cDNA, the sequencing template. TCRdb keeps only in-frame clones here, not all; method: immunoSEQ multiplex PCR. The top ten hold roughly 7.5% of the sample, which has 120,000 to 150,000 clones, approximately 45% seen once. Comment on this clone: Antigen specificity is unknown.

Germline CDR1 reads SGHNT; CDR2 reads YYREEE (reference sequence). The V and J ends lost 4 bases and 3 bases, in that order; junction bases with no gene match: 12. The CDR3 is made up of 16 amino acids. The receptor comes from a human donor with alopecia areata. The genes are TRBV5-4 and TRBJ2-7; 8 nucleotides line up with TRBD2. Specimen: CD4+ T cells sorted from blood. The CDR3 sequence is CASSPAPVAGGYEQYF. CDR3 DNA sequence: TGTGCCAGCAGCCCCGCCCCCGTGGCGGGGGGCTACGAGCAGTACTTC.